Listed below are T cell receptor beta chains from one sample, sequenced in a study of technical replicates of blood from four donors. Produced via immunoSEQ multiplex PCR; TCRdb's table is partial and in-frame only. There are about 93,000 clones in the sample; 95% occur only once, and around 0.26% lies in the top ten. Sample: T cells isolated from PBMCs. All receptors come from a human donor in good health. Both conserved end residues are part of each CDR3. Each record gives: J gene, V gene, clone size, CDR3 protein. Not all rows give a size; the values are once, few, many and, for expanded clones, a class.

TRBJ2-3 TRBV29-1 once CSGTRGDTQYF
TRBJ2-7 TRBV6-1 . CASSEDRTFFYEQYF
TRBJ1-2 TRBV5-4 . CASSLGGDRPQSYGYTF
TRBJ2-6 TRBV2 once CASRRASGANVLTF
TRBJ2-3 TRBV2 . CASSEKLTSGGKDTQYF
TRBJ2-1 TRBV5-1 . CASSTGLAGGEYNEQFF
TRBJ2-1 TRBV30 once CAWSVKGRGNYNEQFF
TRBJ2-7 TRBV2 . CASIGTSYEQYF
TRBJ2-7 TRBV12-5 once CASGLGAGNSYEQYF
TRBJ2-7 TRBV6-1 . CASSNYYEQYF
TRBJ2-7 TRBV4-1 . CASSQALFSSYEQYF
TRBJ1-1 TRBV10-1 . CASSHVQGSAFF
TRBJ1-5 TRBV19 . CASSTGTAYSNQPQHF
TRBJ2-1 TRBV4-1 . CASSQGTGTSGRGTYNEQFF
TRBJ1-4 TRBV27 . CASNPPGTTNEKLFF
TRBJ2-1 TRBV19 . CASSISSGGYNEQFF
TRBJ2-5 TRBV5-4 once CASSIQFYGSREETQYF
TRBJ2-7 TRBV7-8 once CASSLEDSVQYF
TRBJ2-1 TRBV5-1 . CASSLGGGSYNEQFF
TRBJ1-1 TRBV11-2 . CASSFRPGTGTEAFF
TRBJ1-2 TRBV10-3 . CAISGGTGGNYGYTF
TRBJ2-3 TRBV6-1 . CASSEAPAGGPTDTQYF
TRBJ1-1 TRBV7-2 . CASSLEGLDSEAFF
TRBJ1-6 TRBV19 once CASRDSRDWNSPLHF
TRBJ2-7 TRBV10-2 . CASSVFRGSYEQYF
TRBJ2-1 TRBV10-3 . CAISGGVRLARVYNEQFF
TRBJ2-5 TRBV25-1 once CASSEGATYPQYF
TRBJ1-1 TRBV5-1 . CASSLAKGAKNTEAFF
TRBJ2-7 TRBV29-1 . CSVITGTRYEQYF
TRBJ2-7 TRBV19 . CASSTTGTGDAYEQYF
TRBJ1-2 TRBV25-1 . CASGAGDGYTF
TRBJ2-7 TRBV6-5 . CATSQRGNGKEYF
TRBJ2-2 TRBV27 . CASSSTGELFF
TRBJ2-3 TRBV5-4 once CAGSSGSTLDTQYF
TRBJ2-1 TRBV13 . CASSLDRGSYNEQFF
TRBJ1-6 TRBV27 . CASSPLEGGSRSPLHF
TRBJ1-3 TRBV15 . CATSRDLTSLGNTIYF
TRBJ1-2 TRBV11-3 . CASSLVSSGNYGYTF
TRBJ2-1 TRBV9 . CASSPRDSNNEQFF
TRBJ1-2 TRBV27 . CASSLSLTRTGLYGYTF
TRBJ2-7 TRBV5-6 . CASSLETSGFSYEQYF
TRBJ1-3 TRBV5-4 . CASTLGGPSGNTIYF
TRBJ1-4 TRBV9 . CASSVGPSVEKLFF
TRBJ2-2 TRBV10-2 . CASSLIAGEGTGELFF
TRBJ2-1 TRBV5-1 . CASSFAGLLFNEQFF
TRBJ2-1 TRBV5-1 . CASSLGGLGAWAGNEQFF
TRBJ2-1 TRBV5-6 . CASSSGGISYNEQFF
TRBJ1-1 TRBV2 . CASTEEANTEAFF
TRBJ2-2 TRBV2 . CASNEFGVDSPVTGELFF
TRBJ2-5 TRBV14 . CASSLLGSQAQETQYF
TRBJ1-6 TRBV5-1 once CASSLDAQGNSPLHF
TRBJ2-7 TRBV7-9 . CASSSSGQKYEQYF
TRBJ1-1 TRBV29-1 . CSVYAWGAEAFF